The rows below give T cell receptor beta chains drawn from one sample of a study of cytomegalovirus exposure and HLA in healthy donors. The protocol was immunoSEQ multiplex PCR, while the TCRdb copy is restricted to in-frame clones and leaves out a portion. The table records a few hundred thousand clones, approximately 83% of them present only once. The source material was PBMCs. The receptors stem from a girl aged 10 to 17 in good health and CMV-seronegative. Both conserved end residues are part of each CDR3. The D gene is left open where the match is weak. Rows may omit the clone size; those that give it use once, few, many or a size class.

d_gene: .; v_gene: TRBV5-4; j_gene: TRBJ1-2; abundance: once; CDR3nt: TGTGCCAGCACCCCGGGAGGGGGAGATTATGGCTACACCTTC; CDR3aa: CASTPGGGDYGYTF
d_gene: .; v_gene: TRBV4-1; j_gene: TRBJ2-3; abundance: .; CDR3nt: TGCGCCAGCAGCCAAGAAATTCTCACAGATACGCAGTATTTT; CDR3aa: CASSQEILTDTQYF
d_gene: TRBD1; v_gene: TRBV28; j_gene: TRBJ1-1; abundance: .; CDR3nt: TGTGCCAGCAGGCCTCGACCGCAGGGGGGAACTGAAGCTTTCTTT; CDR3aa: CASRPRPQGGTEAFF
d_gene: .; v_gene: TRBV7-9; j_gene: TRBJ2-7; abundance: few; CDR3nt: TGTGCCAGCAGCTTAGCGAACAGGGCGCCCTACGAGCAGTACTTC; CDR3aa: CASSLANRAPYEQYF
d_gene: TRBD1; v_gene: TRBV4-2; j_gene: TRBJ2-7; abundance: once; CDR3nt: TGTGCCAGCAGCCGTGGGACAGGGTACTCCTACGAGCAGTACTTC; CDR3aa: CASSRGTGYSYEQYF
d_gene: .; v_gene: TRBV27; j_gene: TRBJ2-7; abundance: .; CDR3nt: TGTGCCAGCAGAGCCCTGGACACCCCCTACGAGCAGTACTTC; CDR3aa: CASRALDTPYEQYF
d_gene: .; v_gene: TRBV6-5; j_gene: TRBJ2-2; abundance: once; CDR3nt: TGTGCCAGCAGTGTCACCGGGGAGCCGTTTTTT; CDR3aa: CASSVTGEPFF
d_gene: .; v_gene: TRBV7-3; j_gene: TRBJ1-2; abundance: .; CDR3nt: TGTGCCAGCAGCTTAACGCCCAGTGGAGAATATGGCTACACCTTC; CDR3aa: CASSLTPSGEYGYTF
d_gene: .; v_gene: TRBV19; j_gene: TRBJ2-7; abundance: .; CDR3nt: TGTGCCAGTAGTTCGGCAGGCTCCTACGAGCAGTACTTC; CDR3aa: CASSSAGSYEQYF
d_gene: TRBD1; v_gene: TRBV29-1; j_gene: TRBJ1-3; abundance: .; CDR3nt: TGCAGCGTTGTTGGGGGTGACAGGGGCTCTGGAAACACCATATATTTT; CDR3aa: CSVVGGDRGSGNTIYF
d_gene: TRBD1; v_gene: TRBV29-1; j_gene: TRBJ1-2; abundance: .; CDR3nt: TGCAGCGTTCCAGGACAGGGGAAATTATCCTATGGCTACACCTTC; CDR3aa: CSVPGQGKLSYGYTF
d_gene: TRBD1; v_gene: TRBV10-3; j_gene: TRBJ1-5; abundance: .; CDR3nt: TGTGCCATCAGTGAGGGACAGGGGGGCAATCAGCCCCAGCATTTT; CDR3aa: CAISEGQGGNQPQHF
d_gene: .; v_gene: TRBV4-3; j_gene: TRBJ1-4; abundance: .; CDR3nt: TGCGCCAGCAGCCAAGAACTCAACTTTAATGAAAAACTGTTTTTT; CDR3aa: CASSQELNFNEKLFF
d_gene: TRBD2; v_gene: TRBV29-1; j_gene: TRBJ2-1; abundance: .; CDR3nt: TGCAGCGTTAAAGCGGGAAAGGGTAATGAGCAGTTCTTC; CDR3aa: CSVKAGKGNEQFF
d_gene: TRBD2; v_gene: TRBV9; j_gene: TRBJ2-5; abundance: .; CDR3nt: TGTGCCAGCAGCCCCGCTAGCGGGAGGCCCCTCGTAGAGACCCAGTACTTC; CDR3aa: CASSPASGRPLVETQYF
d_gene: TRBD1; v_gene: TRBV5-6; j_gene: TRBJ1-2; abundance: .; CDR3nt: TGTGCCAGCAGCTTTGGGGACAGGGCCCGGTCGGCCTATGGCTACACCTTC; CDR3aa: CASSFGDRARSAYGYTF
d_gene: .; v_gene: TRBV5-1; j_gene: TRBJ2-5; abundance: .; CDR3nt: TGCGCCAGCGGAACCCAACCAGGGTTACAAGAGACCCAGTACTTC; CDR3aa: CASGTQPGLQETQYF
d_gene: TRBD1; v_gene: TRBV6-5; j_gene: TRBJ1-1; abundance: few; CDR3nt: TGTGCCAGCAGTCCCGGGACAGAAAACACTGAAGCTTTCTTT; CDR3aa: CASSPGTENTEAFF
d_gene: TRBD2; v_gene: TRBV7-2; j_gene: TRBJ2-7; abundance: .; CDR3nt: TGTGCCAGCAGGACGACTAGCGGGGGGTGGTACGAGCAGTACTTC; CDR3aa: CASRTTSGGWYEQYF
d_gene: TRBD1; v_gene: TRBV2; j_gene: TRBJ1-5; abundance: .; CDR3nt: TGTGCCAGCAGTGAAGGGCTGGGCAGGGGGGACAGTCAGCCCCAGCATTTT; CDR3aa: CASSEGLGRGDSQPQHF
d_gene: .; v_gene: TRBV18; j_gene: TRBJ2-3; abundance: .; CDR3nt: TGTGCCAGCTCACCTACAGGGGATACGCAGTATTTT; CDR3aa: CASSPTGDTQYF
d_gene: .; v_gene: TRBV7-2; j_gene: TRBJ2-1; abundance: .; CDR3nt: TGTGCCAGCAGCCCCCCGGGTGTTAAATCTTACAATGAGCAGTTCTTC; CDR3aa: CASSPPGVKSYNEQFF
d_gene: .; v_gene: TRBV28; j_gene: TRBJ1-3; abundance: few; CDR3nt: TGTGCCAGCAGTTTTCGGGGGGGTTTCGGAAACACCATATATTTT; CDR3aa: CASSFRGGFGNTIYF
d_gene: TRBD1; v_gene: TRBV15; j_gene: TRBJ1-1; abundance: .; CDR3nt: TGTGCCACCAGCAGGTCCAGGGGGGTGAACACTGAAGCTTTCTTT; CDR3aa: CATSRSRGVNTEAFF
d_gene: .; v_gene: TRBV19; j_gene: TRBJ1-1; abundance: .; CDR3nt: TGTGCCAGTAGTATAGCGGGTGGGAACACTGAAGCTTTCTTT; CDR3aa: CASSIAGGNTEAFF
d_gene: .; v_gene: TRBV27; j_gene: TRBJ2-5; abundance: .; CDR3nt: TGTGCCAGCAGTTTTGGACTATCTGAAGAGACCCAGTACTTC; CDR3aa: CASSFGLSEETQYF
d_gene: .; v_gene: TRBV23-1; j_gene: TRBJ1-4; abundance: .; CDR3nt: TGCGCCAGCAGTCAATCCGGGAAGGGGGTAAGGGATTGGGCTAATGAAAAACTGTTTTTT; CDR3aa: CASSQSGKGVRDWANEKLFF
d_gene: .; v_gene: TRBV6-5; j_gene: TRBJ1-4; abundance: .; CDR3nt: TGTGCCAGCAGTCAGCGCCCGGGGGATGAAAAACTGTTTTTT; CDR3aa: CASSQRPGDEKLFF